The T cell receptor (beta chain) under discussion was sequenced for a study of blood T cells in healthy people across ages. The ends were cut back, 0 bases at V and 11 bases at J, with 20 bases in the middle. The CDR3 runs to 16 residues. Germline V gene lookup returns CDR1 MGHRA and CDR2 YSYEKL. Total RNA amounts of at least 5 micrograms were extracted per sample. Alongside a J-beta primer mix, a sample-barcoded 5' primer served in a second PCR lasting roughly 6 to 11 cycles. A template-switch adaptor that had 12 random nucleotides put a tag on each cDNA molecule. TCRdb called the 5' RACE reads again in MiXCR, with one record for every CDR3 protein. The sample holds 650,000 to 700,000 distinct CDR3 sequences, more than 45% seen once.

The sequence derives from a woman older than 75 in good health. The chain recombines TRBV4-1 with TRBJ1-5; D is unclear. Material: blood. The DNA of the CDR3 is TGCGCCAGCAGCCAAGATTACGCAAGGTTAGTCACGTCCCAGCATTTT. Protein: CASSQDYARLVTSQHF.